The T cell receptor beta chain described here comes from a study of early stage breast cancer tumors. For the study at large: Average read coverage per sample was 7.5 to 10-fold.

General study points: Unsorted bulk genomic DNA sequencing lacked pairing and functional marker data. Compared with adjacent normal breast, tumors showed 2.5 to 3-fold denser, more clonal T cells.

Looked up from germline, CDR1 is MDHEN and CDR2 is SYDVKM. The CDR3 is made up of 16 amino acids. J gave up 1 base and V 6 bases, and 7 bases lay outside the gene matches. To note about this clone: Its matching antigen is unknown.

Sequencing used immunoSEQ multiplex PCR; TCRdb keeps in-frame clones, though not all of them. The table includes about 24,000 clones, about 67% detected once. The chain employs TRBV28 and TRBJ2-3; 10 nucleotides match TRBD2. This TCR derives from a person aged 55 to 69 with breast cancer. The sequenced sample was breast tumor tissue. The CDR3 is CASRDSGGLRTDTQYF. The CDR3 region has the DNA TGTGCCAGCAGAGATAGCGGGGGGCTGCGCACAGATACGCAGTATTTT. The full variable domain, with the rest looked up from reference TRBV28 and TRBJ2-3, is DVKVTQSSRYLVKRTGEKVFLECVQDMDHENMFWYRQDPGLGLRLIYFSYDVKMKEKGDIPEGYSVSREKKERFSLILESASTNQTSMYLCASRDSGGLRTDTQYFGPGTRLTVL.